This TCR beta chain was captured in a study of T cells in Graves' hyperthyroidism and ophthalmopathy. For this clonotype: Its antigen remains unidentified.

Findings of the study overall: A model built on 13 V-J features separated ophthalmopathy from stable hyperthyroidism. Model predictions of ophthalmopathy came a median approximately 6.8 months before onset. Most thyroid-expanded clonotypes above 0.001 were also found in blood.

Amplification targeted TCR beta CDR3 regions from RNA transcripts. Primed by the HTBI set, a first-round RT-PCR was run on the TCR CDR3. MiXCR, run by TCRdb on the multiplex PCR reads, gives a single entry per CDR3 protein. The sample lists 350,000 to 400,000 distinct CDR3 sequences, approximately 20% seen once, with about 3.7% in the top ten. The CDR3 loop spans 11 amino acids. Germline assignment: CDR1 DFQATT and CDR2 SNEGSKA (reference sequence). V lost 0 bases and J 9 bases, leaving 9 bases between the germline ends. Researchers barred patients who had uncontrolled infection, other autoimmune disease, pregnancy or lactation.

The receptor was isolated from a woman under 30 with Graves' hyperthyroidism. V gene TRBV20-1 combines with J gene TRBJ2-7; D uncertain. The sequencing sample was made of blood. The CDR3 reads CSARDRRRQYF. DNA for the CDR3: TGCAGTGCTAGAGATAGGCGTAGGCAGTACTTC.